These 18 T cell receptor beta chains were all obtained from the same sample, sequenced in a study of blood T cell repertoires in COVID-19. Data came from immunoSEQ multiplex PCR; TCRdb stores just in-frame clones and leaves some out. The sample contains about 260,000 clones, about 80% of which appear only once. The sequenced sample was peripheral blood. Receptors were obtained from a woman in her forties or fifties who had recovered from COVID-19.

This chain joins TRBV6-5 and TRBJ2-3; 8 nucleotides agree with TRBD1. The J segment lost 5 bases and the V segment lost 6 bases, leaving 10 bases of the junction unmatched. The CDR3 runs 15 residues. Germline-derived CDR1 and CDR2 are MNHEY and SVGAGI. CDR3 sequence reads: CASSRTGLGQDTQYF. The CDR3 coding sequence is TGTGCCAGCAGCCGGACAGGGTTGGGTCAAGATACGCAGTATTTT.

V usage is TRBV5-1 and J usage is TRBJ1-2; D gene ambiguous. V was clipped by 5 bases and J by 5 bases, with 16 bases between them. The CDR3 runs 14 residues. Germline loops: CDR1 SGHRS, CDR2 YFSETQ. The DNA of the CDR3 is TGCGCCAGCAGTCCCGACAATGTGGAATATGGCTACACCTTC. This codes for CASSPDNVEYGYTF.

This clone was found a few times. V usage is TRBV9 and J usage is TRBJ2-7, with no clear D. Per the germline V gene, CDR1 is SGDLS and CDR2 is YYNGEE. There are 14 residues in the CDR3. Trimming shortened V by 0 bases and J by 3 bases, and 10 bases separated the two germline ends. CDR3: CASSVGSTGYEQYF. The CDR3 DNA reads as TGTGCCAGCAGCGTAGGATCGACGGGCTACGAGCAGTACTTC.

V gene TRBV28 combines with J gene TRBJ1-1, with D maybe TRBD1 (6 bases). The CDR3 sequence is 10 residues long. Trimming stripped 8 bases from V and 11 bases from J, with 12 bases between. Per the germline V gene, CDR1 is MDHEN and CDR2 is SYDVKM. CDR3 in amino acids: CASVQGRAFF. The DNA of the CDR3 is TGTGCCAGCGTACAGGGAAGGGCTTTCTTT.

This chain uses TRBV7-2 with TRBJ2-5; D is unclear. The CDR3 contains 13 residues. Between the trimmed V and J ends, which lost 2 bases and 7 bases, there was a span of 11 bases. Germline V gene lookup returns CDR1 SGHTA and CDR2 FQGNSA. The DNA for the CDR3 is TGTGCCAGCAGCTTATCTTGGTCGGGGACCCAGTACTTC. This gives the protein CASSLSWSGTQYF.

The chain recombines TRBV30 with TRBJ2-3; TRBD2 matches at 13 bases. Germline V gene data show CDR1 as GTSNPN and CDR2 as SVGIG (reference sequence). V shed 3 bases and J 2 bases; nucleotides not matched to a gene: 14. The CDR3 is 19 amino acids. The CDR3 is CAWSPPGMGLAGNTDTQYF. CDR3 nucleotides: TGTGCCTGGAGCCCCCCAGGGATGGGACTAGCGGGGAACACAGATACGCAGTATTTT. Full variable domain (outside the CDR3, taken from reference TRBV30 and TRBJ2-3): SQTIHQWPATLVQPVGSPLSLECTVEGTSNPNLYWYRQAAGRGLQLLFYSVGIGQISSEVPQNLSASRPQDRQFILSSKKLLLSDSGFYLCAWSPPGMGLAGNTDTQYFGPGTRLTVL.

The V and J genes are TRBV7-8 and TRBJ1-2, with a possible D match to TRBD1 (6 bases). The V gene lost 2 bases and the J gene lost 4 bases, with 17 bases spanning the gap. Per the germline V gene, CDR1 is SGHVS and CDR2 is FQNEAQ. This CDR3 spans 16 amino acids. The CDR3: CASSLSGEGGSYGYTF. CDR3 DNA sequence: TGTGCCAGCAGCTTATCCGGGGAGGGGGGCAGCTATGGCTACACCTTC. The full variable domain, completed using reference TRBV7-8 and TRBJ1-2, is GAGVSQSPRYKVAKRGQDVALRCDPISGHVSLFWYQQALGQGPEFLTYFQNEAQLDKSGLPSDRFFAERPEGSVSTLKIQRTQQEDSAVYLCASSLSGEGGSYGYTFGSGTRLTVV.

The chain links TRBV3-1 (or the pseudogene TRBV3-2) to TRBJ2-5; weak D call: TRBD2 (7 bases). The germline gives CDR1 LGHDT, CDR2 YNNKEL (reference sequence). V was clipped by 3 bases and J by 1 base, with 12 bases between them. The CDR3 length is 15 residues. The CDR3 here is CASSQNGGLQETQYF. CDR3 bases: TGTGCCAGCAGCCAGAACGGGGGGCTCCAAGAGACCCAGTACTTC.

The chain carries TRBV19 and TRBJ2-7; the match to TRBD1 covers 7 bases. J was trimmed by 5 bases and V by 7 bases; bases with no gene match: 8. This CDR3 spans 13 amino acids. The germline CDR1 and CDR2 sequences are LNHDA and SQIVND (reference sequence). As DNA, the CDR3 is TGTGCCAGTAAACAGGGGATGGTTAACGAGCAGTACTTC. Its translation is CASKQGMVNEQYF.

The table lists this clone with a few counts. This chain links TRBV5-1 with TRBJ2-5; TRBD2 might be the D (5 bases). V was trimmed by 4 bases and J by 2 bases, leaving 15 bases between them. The CDR3 sequence is 15 residues long. CDR1 and CDR2 from the germline V gene are SGHRS and YFSETQ. CDR3 residues: CASSPGVASQETQYF. Here the CDR3 DNA reads TGCGCCAGCAGCCCCGGGGTAGCTTCTCAAGAGACCCAGTACTTC.

In its sample, this clone was seen a few times. The gene calls are TRBV5-6 and TRBJ2-7; 9 bases line up with TRBD1. Per the germline V gene, CDR1 is SGHDT and CDR2 is YYEEEE. V lost 3 bases to trimming and J lost 6 bases; unmatched junction nucleotides: 7. The CDR3 totals 14 residues. In DNA, the CDR3 is TGTGCCAGCAGCTCCGACAGGGGGAAGTTCGAGCAGTACTTC. Encoded protein: CASSSDRGKFEQYF.

The genes are TRBV2 and TRBJ2-5; D might be TRBD1 (6 bases). The germline gives CDR1 SNHLY, CDR2 FYNNEI. The germline V and J ends were trimmed by 2 bases and 9 bases, with 16 bases remaining between them. This CDR3 is built from 14 residues. The CDR3 nucleotides read TGTGCCAGCAGTGAATGGACAGAGCTAGGGGCCCAGTACTTC. Translated: CASSEWTELGAQYF.

This clone was found once. The chain couples TRBV4-3 to TRBJ1-2; D not resolved. V shed 0 bases and J shed 1 base, with 9 bases lying between them. The CDR3 is 15 residues long. Germline V lookup: CDR1 LGHNA, CDR2 YSLEER. CDR3 sequence: CASSQDVVGNYGYTF. The DNA for the CDR3 is TGCGCCAGCAGCCAAGATGTGGTCGGTAACTATGGCTACACCTTC.

V gene TRBV7-2 combines with J gene TRBJ1-1, with D tentatively TRBD1 (5 bases). V gave up 1 base and J gave up 4 bases, with 16 bases separating them. This CDR3 region has 16 residues. The germline V gene encodes CDR1 SGHTA and CDR2 FQGNSA. The CDR3 spells CASSLVAGYGPTEAFF. CDR3 coding DNA: TGTGCCAGCAGCTTAGTTGCAGGGTACGGTCCCACTGAAGCTTTCTTT. The complete variable domain, with remaining parts taken from reference TRBV7-2 and TRBJ1-1, reads GAGVSQSPSNKVTEKGKDVELRCDPISGHTALYWYRQSLGQGLEFLIYFQGNSAPDKSGLPSDRFSAERTGGSVSTLTIQRTQQEDSAVYLCASSLVAGYGPTEAFFGQGTRLTVV.

The genes are TRBV19 and TRBJ2-1; 8 bases are a match to TRBD2. After removal of 1 base from V and 3 bases from J, the junction contained 5 bases not matched to a gene. Germline assignment: CDR1 LNHDA and CDR2 SQIVND (reference sequence). CDR3 size: 16 residues. This CDR3 is CASSIGGSGNYNEQFF. The CDR3 DNA follows: TGTGCCAGTAGTATAGGTGGTAGCGGGAACTACAATGAGCAGTTCTTC.

The chain uses TRBV6-5 and TRBJ1-2; D is perhaps TRBD1 (5 bases). CDR3 size: 15 residues. Germline V gene data show CDR1 as MNHEY and CDR2 as SVGAGI. V lost 10 bases and J lost 0, with 18 bases in between. In DNA form, the CDR3 reads TGTGCCACGACAATAGACAGAGGAGCTAACTATGGCTACACCTTC. Translation gives CATTIDRGANYGYTF.

The chain uses TRBV4-1 and TRBJ1-2; D remains ambiguous. Per the germline V gene, CDR1 is MGHRA and CDR2 is YSYEKL. The CDR3 extends over 15 amino acids. V was pared by 1 base and J by 2 bases, with 11 bases between. The CDR3 reads CASSQVAGINYGYTF. The CDR3 DNA follows: TGCGCCAGCAGCCAAGTCGCAGGTATAAACTATGGCTACACCTTC.

This chain uses TRBV11-3 with TRBJ2-1; D is ambiguous. Trimming left V 4 bases short and J 9 bases short, with 10 bases between. Germline assignment: CDR1 SGHNT and CDR2 YENEEA. This CDR3 region has 12 residues. The chain's CDR3 is CASSYSPGEQFF. CDR3 bases: TGTGCCAGCAGCTACTCGCCGGGTGAGCAGTTCTTC.